This T cell receptor beta chain was sequenced during a study of T cell responses to AZD1222 COVID-19 vaccine. Study conclusions and caveats: None of the repertoires were sampled until the peak T cell response had passed. White British donors predominated, females outnumbered males, and clonal diversity was possibly underestimated.

Sequenced by immunoSEQ multiplex PCR; TCRdb stores in-frame clones only, minus some. The sample shows 210,000 or so clones, 90% to 95% of them seen only once. Per the germline V gene, CDR1 is SNHLY and CDR2 is FYNNEI. The CDR3 is 15 residues long. The ends lost 4 bases at V and 0 bases at J; junction bases unmatched: 2. This clone was seen only once. The target antigen is unknown. The receptor was isolated from an adult in good health. The V gene is TRBV2, the J gene TRBJ2-3; 9 nucleotides agree with TRBD1. The specimen comprised peripheral blood, sampled on day 0 of MenACWY control vaccination. The CDR3 here is CASSGTGVSTDTQYF. The CDR3 DNA sequence: TGTGCCAGCAGTGGGACAGGGGTAAGCACAGATACGCAGTATTTT.